This is a list of T cell receptor beta chains from one sample in a study of T cell repertoires in cytomegalovirus infection. These TCRs are of unknown antigen specificity. From the reads, TCRdb called clonotypes with MiXCR, one entry per CDR3 protein. Counted here are approximately 730,000 distinct CDR3 sequences, 30% to 40% occurring once; the ten biggest clones make up around a sixth. The specimen was cultured PBMCs, collected from culture after CMV antigen stimulation. These receptors all stem from a human donor in good health (CMV status not recorded). Some clones in this sample may be carry-over from other donors' samples. Both conserved end residues are part of each CDR3. The D gene is left open where the match is weak. Clone sizes are given selectively: once, few, many, or a class where the clone is expanded.

j_call v_call d_call clone_size cdr3_nt cdr3_aa
TRBJ2-4 TRBV7-2 NA NA TGTACCAGCAGCTCCGCCGCGGGTGACATTCAGTACTTC CTSSSAAGDIQYF
TRBJ1-1 TRBV19 NA NA TGTGCCAGTAGTAAGGGGGGGCCTATTAACACTGAAGCTTTCTTT CASSKGGPINTEAFF
TRBJ2-7 TRBV7-2 TRBD1 many TGTGCCAGCAGCTTAGCGGGACAGGAGTCGTACGAGCAGTACTTC CASSLAGQESYEQYF
TRBJ2-2 TRBV5-1 NA NA TGCGCCAGCAATGGGGGAGGAAACACCGGGGAGCTGTTTTTT CASNGGGNTGELFF
TRBJ1-2 TRBV5-6 NA few TGTGCCAGCAGCTTGTGGGGGAAATCTGATGGCTACACCTTC CASSLWGKSDGYTF
TRBJ1-5 TRBV12-5 NA NA TGTGCTAGTGGTTTGGTACCGCTGGCCAGGGCCAGTTATAGCAATCAGCCCCAGCATTTT CASGLVPLARASYSNQPQHF
TRBJ2-3 TRBV27 NA NA TGTGCCAGCAGTGGGGGAGTCTCTAGCACAGATACGCAGTATTTT CASSGGVSSTDTQYF
TRBJ2-1 TRBV7-6 TRBD2 few TGTGCCAGCAGCTCCCGGGGGGGTAGCGGGAGAGAGCAGTTCTTC CASSSRGGSGREQFF
TRBJ1-3 TRBV7-2 NA NA TGTGCCAGCAGCACGCGGGGAAACACCATATATTTT CASSTRGNTIYF
TRBJ1-2 TRBV6-2/TRBV6-3 TRBD1 NA TGTGCCAGCAGTCCCAGGGACAGGGGCTATGGCTACACCTTC CASSPRDRGYGYTF
TRBJ2-5 TRBV3-1 NA NA TGTGCCAGCAGCCAAGACGGTCAGACCCAGTACTTC CASSQDGQTQYF
TRBJ2-7 TRBV7-8 TRBD2 NA TGTGCCAGCAGCTTAGGACTGGGACTAGCGGGGACCTCCTACGAGCAGTACTTC CASSLGLGLAGTSYEQYF
TRBJ1-1 TRBV6-2/TRBV6-3 NA NA TGTGCCAGCAGTTACGATATCGGAAGGGGACTACTTGAAGCTTTCTTT CASSYDIGRGLLEAFF
TRBJ1-1 TRBV2 NA NA TGTGCCAGCAGTGTCGGGGGGGTGGGGGTAGGAGCTTTCTTT CASSVGGVGVGAFF
TRBJ2-1 TRBV5-4 NA few TGTGCCAGCAGCCTGAGGGGGGGCAGTGAGCAGTTCTTC CASSLRGGSEQFF
TRBJ2-7 TRBV4-3 NA many TGCGCCAGCAGCCAAGATCGGGGATACGAGCAGTACTTC CASSQDRGYEQYF
TRBJ2-1 TRBV6-2/TRBV6-3 TRBD2 NA TGTGCCAGCCGAATAGCGGGAGAGGATTCCTACAATGAGCAGTTCTTC CASRIAGEDSYNEQFF
TRBJ2-1 TRBV5-4 TRBD1 few TGTGCCAGCAGCTTGAGTGGGACAGGGATTAATGAGCAGTTCTTC CASSLSGTGINEQFF
TRBJ1-1 TRBV4-1 NA NA TGCGCCAGCAGCCAAGGTCAGTCGAACACTGAAGCTTTCTTT CASSQGQSNTEAFF
TRBJ2-5 TRBV7-2 TRBD2 few TGTGCCAGCAGCTTAGGCGGACTAGTAGAAGAGACCCAGTACTTC CASSLGGLVEETQYF
TRBJ2-1 TRBV11-2 NA NA TGTGCCAGCAGCCACACTCCAAACCTTTCGGATGAGCAGTTCTTC CASSHTPNLSDEQFF
TRBJ2-1 TRBV12-3/TRBV12-4 NA NA TGTGCCAGCGGTTTAGGGCTTCTAGGTAATGAGCAGTTCTTC CASGLGLLGNEQFF
TRBJ2-2 TRBV6-4 NA NA TGTGCCAGCAGTGACTCGAATACAGGAACGAACACCGGGGAGCTGTTTTTT CASSDSNTGTNTGELFF
TRBJ2-1 TRBV6-2/TRBV6-3 TRBD2 many TGTGCCAGCAGTCAGACTAGCGGGATCGGCCGTTCCTACAATGAGCAGTTCTTC CASSQTSGIGRSYNEQFF